Following are 21 T cell receptor beta chains from one sample sequenced in a study of blood T cell repertoires in COVID-19. Sequenced by immunoSEQ multiplex PCR; TCRdb stores in-frame clones only, minus some. The repertoire holds 200,000 to 300,000 clones, with 85% to 90% as singletons. The sample was PBMCs or T cells enriched from blood (not recorded which). These receptors were taken from a man aged 35 to 55 who had recovered from COVID-19.

Comment on this clone: The sample has other DNA sequences that encode this CDR3 too. V usage is TRBV27 and J usage is TRBJ1-2; D call uncertain. V was shortened by 4 bases and J by 0 bases, with 6 bases between the two germline ends. The CDR3 length is 13 residues. CDR1 is MNHEY, CDR2 SMNVEV, per germline (reference sequence). The CDR3 coding sequence is TGTGCCAGCAGTTCCGGGTCTAACTATGGCTACACCTTC. As protein: CASSSGSNYGYTF.

The chain recombines TRBV18 with TRBJ2-2; 9 nucleotides align to TRBD1. There are 16 residues in the CDR3. After removal of 1 base from V and 3 bases from J, the junction contained 3 bases not matched to a gene. Per the germline V gene, CDR1 is KGHSH and CDR2 is LQKENI. CDR3 sequence (DNA): TGTGCCAGCTCACCACTGGGACAGGGATACACCGGGGAGCTGTTTTTT. Protein: CASSPLGQGYTGELFF.

V gene TRBV30 combines with J gene TRBJ2-1; 8 bases match TRBD1. Trimming at V came to 0 bases and at J to 0 bases, leaving 7 bases not matched to a gene. CDR3 size: 17 residues. Germline values: CDR1 GTSNPN, CDR2 SVGIG (reference sequence). For the CDR3, the DNA is TGTGCCTGGAGTGTAGCACGGACAGGGAGCTCCTACAATGAGCAGTTCTTC. It translates to CAWSVARTGSSYNEQFF.

The rearrangement links TRBV2 to TRBJ2-7, with 9 bases that match TRBD2. The ends lost 1 base at V and 0 bases at J; junction bases unmatched: 7. The CDR3 contains 17 residues. Germline V gene lookup returns CDR1 SNHLY and CDR2 FYNNEI. The CDR3 loop reads CASSEGASGVRSYEQYF. CDR3 sequence (DNA): TGTGCCAGCAGTGAAGGGGCTAGCGGGGTCCGCTCCTACGAGCAGTACTTC.

This clone was detected only a few times. The chain combines TRBV14 with TRBJ1-1; D is possibly TRBD1 (5 bases). This CDR3 is 13 amino acids long. Germline CDR1 and CDR2: SGHDN and FVKESK. The ends were cut back, 4 bases at V and 3 bases at J, with 9 bases in the middle. The CDR3 spells CASSLQGYTEAFF. Written as DNA, the CDR3 is TGTGCCAGCAGCCTCCAGGGCTACACTGAAGCTTTCTTT.

The rearrangement links TRBV1 to TRBJ1-4; the table's D gene call, TRBD1, was not cross checked with the DNA. TRBV1 is annotated as a pseudogene. The CDR3 runs to 19 residues. The CDR3 DNA is TGCACCAGCAGCCTTTACCGGGACAGGGGGCCCTTGGGACGTGAAAAACTGTTTTTT. This codes for CTSSLYRDRGPLGREKLFF.

The chain is built from TRBV3-1 (or the pseudogene TRBV3-2) and TRBJ1-1, with 8 bases aligning to TRBD1. The CDR3 contains 16 residues. Per germline, CDR1 LGHDT and CDR2 YNNKEL (reference sequence). Trimming removed 4 bases from V and 0 bases from J; junction bases left unmatched: 7. This CDR3 reads CASSPGDRGLNTEAFF. CDR3 bases: TGTGCCAGCAGCCCCGGAGACAGGGGCTTGAACACTGAAGCTTTCTTT.

The V call is TRBV19, the J call TRBJ2-2, with a tentative D call TRBD2 (7 bases). CDR1 LNHDA and CDR2 SQIVND come from the germline V gene (reference sequence). Deletions cut 3 bases from V and 5 bases from J, with 16 bases between. The CDR3 spans 16 residues. The CDR3 DNA reads as TGTGCCAGTAGTATTGGAGGGGGGAGGGGAACCGGGGAGCTGTTTTTT. Encoded protein: CASSIGGGRGTGELFF.

The chain couples TRBV27 to TRBJ2-3, with TRBD1 matching over 9 bases. Losses at the gene ends were 2 bases for V and 4 bases for J; bases not matched to a gene: 4. The CDR3 runs 15 residues. Looked up from germline, CDR1 is MNHEY and CDR2 is SMNVEV (reference sequence). The CDR3 coding sequence is TGTGCCAGCAGTTTAAGTACAGGGGGCGCAGATACGCAGTATTTT. Encoded protein: CASSLSTGGADTQYF.

The chain uses TRBV11-2 and TRBJ1-1; 8 bases fit TRBD1. In germline, CDR1 is SGHAT, CDR2 FQNNGV. V dropped 11 bases and J dropped 4; count of bases not matched to a gene: 9. The CDR3 sequence is 13 residues long. CDR3 loop: CAGGGDRGTEAFF. CDR3 coding DNA: TGTGCCGGAGGGGGAGACAGGGGCACTGAAGCTTTCTTT.

The chain joins TRBV29-1 to TRBJ2-5; possibly TRBD2 for D (5 bases). Germline assignment: CDR1 SQVTM and CDR2 ANQGSEA. The CDR3 covers 12 residues. Trimming left V 6 bases short and J 3 bases short, with 11 bases between. CDR3 residues: CSVARAEETQYF. CDR3 coding DNA: TGCAGCGTGGCGCGGGCAGAAGAGACCCAGTACTTC.

The chain joins TRBV18 to TRBJ2-3; 7 bases are shared with TRBD1. The V gene end was trimmed by 0 bases and the J gene end by 0 bases; junction bases not matched to a gene: 9. Germline CDR1 KGHSH, CDR2 LQKENI. The CDR3 covers 18 residues. The CDR3 sequence: CASSPPSGGFPSTDTQYF. In DNA, the CDR3 is TGTGCCAGCTCACCACCATCAGGGGGTTTCCCTAGCACAGATACGCAGTATTTT.

The J gene is TRBJ2-1, the V gene TRBV4-2, with 9 bases fitting TRBD2. CDR3 length: 16 residues. After removal of 0 bases from V and 3 bases from J, the junction contained 3 bases not matched to a gene. CDR1 LGHNA and CDR2 YNFKEQ come from the germline V gene. Here the CDR3 DNA reads TGTGCCAGCAGCCAAGAATCTAGCGGGAACTACAATGAGCAGTTCTTC. It is translated as CASSQESSGNYNEQFF.

This chain's CDR3 is CASSFRGRSNTEAFF. The CDR3 DNA sequence: TGTGCCAGCAGCTTCAGGGGACGGTCAAACACTGAAGCTTTCTTT. The chain recombines TRBV11-2 with TRBJ1-1, with TRBD1 as a possible D gene (6 bases). Germline-derived CDR1 and CDR2 are SGHAT and FQNNGV. V was cut by 3 bases and J by 2 bases, with 13 bases left in between. The CDR3 spans 15 residues.

V and J are TRBV30 and TRBJ2-3; 8 nucleotides agree with TRBD1. J gave up 5 bases and V 8 bases, and 6 bases lay outside the gene matches. The CDR3 is made up of 12 amino acids. The germline CDR1 and CDR2 sequences are GTSNPN and SVGIG (reference sequence). CDR3 in DNA: TGTGCCCATGGGGACAGGCAAGATACGCAGTATTTT. This translates into CAHGDRQDTQYF.

The V and J genes are TRBV6-2 or TRBV6-3 and TRBJ1-2, with 7 bases aligning to TRBD1. This CDR3 has 16 amino acids. CDR1 MNHEY and CDR2 SVGEGT come from the germline V gene. The V gene end was trimmed by 2 bases and the J gene end by 4 bases; junction bases not matched to a gene: 10. Written as DNA, the CDR3 is TGTGCCAGCAGTTACGCGGACCCAGGGACAGTCTATGGCTACACCTTC. Its translation is CASSYADPGTVYGYTF.

The chain has TRBV11-2 and TRBJ2-7; D is unclear. Germline V CDR1 and CDR2: SGHAT, FQNNGV. Trimming stripped 1 base from V and 1 base from J, with 11 bases between. This CDR3 is built from 15 residues. The CDR3 sequence: CASSLVAGTSYEQYF. The CDR3 DNA follows: TGTGCCAGCAGCTTAGTGGCAGGAACTTCCTACGAGCAGTACTTC.

The rearrangement uses TRBV5-1 and TRBJ2-1; 7 nucleotides align to TRBD1. The CDR3 spans 13 residues. The junction had 0 bases not matched to a gene; V was cut back by 4 bases and J by 2 bases. Germline values: CDR1 SGHRS, CDR2 YFSETQ. CDR3 coding DNA: TGCGCCAGCAGCGACAGGGCCTACAATGAGCAGTTCTTC. This codes for CASSDRAYNEQFF. Full variable domain (outside the CDR3, taken from reference TRBV5-1 and TRBJ2-1): KAGVTQTPRYLIKTRGQQVTLSCSPISGHRSVSWYQQTPGQGLQFLFEYFSETQRNKGNFPGRFSGRQFSNSRSEMNVSTLELGDSALYLCASSDRAYNEQFFGPGTRLTVL.

The V gene is TRBV19, the J gene TRBJ2-1, with a tentative D call TRBD1 (5 bases). V shed 5 bases and J shed 8 bases, with 19 bases lying between them. This CDR3 region has 15 residues. Germline assignment: CDR1 LNHDA and CDR2 SQIVND (reference sequence). CDR3 amino acids: CASSPVYQGNDEQFF. In DNA form, the CDR3 reads TGTGCCAGTAGTCCCGTGTATCAGGGTAACGATGAGCAGTTCTTC.

In the case of this clone: The identical CDR3 is also encoded by other nucleotide sequences in the sample. The CDR3: CASSRPGDTEAFF. CDR3 DNA sequence: TGTGCCAGCAGCCGCCCAGGGGACACTGAAGCTTTCTTT. V usage is TRBV11-2 and J usage is TRBJ1-1, with a tentative D call TRBD1 (6 bases). The V gene's germline CDR1 is SGHAT and CDR2 FQNNGV. This CDR3 contains 13 residues. V lost 5 bases, J lost 3 bases, and 10 bases lay in between.

The V and J genes are TRBV3-1 (or the pseudogene TRBV3-2) and TRBJ1-1; 7 bases line up with TRBD1. Germline V gene data show CDR1 as LGHDT and CDR2 as YNNKEL (reference sequence). CDR3 length equals 14 residues. The ends lost 6 bases at V and 2 bases at J; junction bases unmatched: 6. The CDR3 reads CASSLSGGNTEAFF. Written as DNA, the CDR3 is TGTGCCAGCAGTCTCTCAGGGGGTAACACTGAAGCTTTCTTT.